One T cell receptor (beta chain) is described in this entry. The antigen this receptor binds is unknown. One base away there is no much larger clone; base qualities are not given. The sample's time point label, decoded: individuals recovered from natural SARS-CoV-2 infection. V drops 3 bases and J drops 3 bases, leaving 17 bases in between. The CDR3 goes from the cysteine to the phenylalanine over 15 residues. The CDR3 DNA has 45 bases and is translated from base 1. Sequences SQVTM (CDR1) and ANQGSEA (CDR2) are obtained from the germline V gene. This sample was taken from a study of Ad26.COV2.S vaccination and SARS-CoV-2 variants (dated by TCRdb to the early 2020s). About the full investigation: The specificity and breadth of SARS-CoV-2-reactive T cell receptors after Ad26.COV2.S vaccination were assessed by TCRbeta repertoire sequencing. A total of some 30 samples were included in the TCR-sequenced set, comprising roughly 20 Ad26.COV2.S vaccine recipients, 5 placebo recipients and 8 SARS-CoV-2 convalescent individuals.

The immunoSEQ Assay was used to sequence TCRbeta CDR3 regions. After extraction, genomic DNA underwent amplification by bias-controlled multiplex PCR, followed by high-throughput sequencing. As for how the authors treated the data: Collapsing and filtering of sequences were performed to quantify the absolute abundance of each unique TCRbeta CDR3 region. Usable DNA was measured by amplifying reference genes present in all nucleated cells, and TCRbeta template counts were normalized to that usable DNA to estimate T cell fraction. Repertoire TCRs were annotated as SARS-CoV-2-specific by exact matching of V gene, CDR3 amino acid sequence and J gene to a known reactive TCR set. The reference SARS-CoV-2 TCR set was obtained from MIRA and was filtered for enrichment in COVID-19-positive ImmuneCODE repertoires, whereby public or cross-reactive TCRs were removed. Using the MIRA antigens, annotated TCRs were further analysed by specific ORF or by position within an ORF. Breadth was defined as annotated unique rearrangements over total unique productive rearrangements; depth was the summed frequency of those rearrangements. Two-sided Wilcoxon rank-sum tests were applied when comparing TCR breadth between groups. What TCRdb holds here is the immuneACCESS table cut down to in-frame rearrangements. Part of the clones is not present; checked against another copy, under half of the missing clones reflect an unresolved V gene, and the others are unexplained. V and J calls plus clone size are reproduced from that table; the DNA served to infer D and trimming. This sample lists around 100,000 clones; roughly 75% were detected once. Jointly, the top ten make up 15% to 20% of the sample.

Overall study results and their limits: Comparable non-spike TCR breadth was observed between vaccine and placebo recipients, consistent with only spike being contained in the vaccine. According to the authors, total T cell responses may have been underestimated by the TCR breadth and depth analyses. After vaccination, spike-specific CD8+ and CD4+ T cell responses were reported to show substantial breadth. Compared with placebo recipients, Ad26.COV2.S recipients showed higher spike-specific TCR breadth (P = 0.0014).

This chain is built from TRBV29-1 and TRBJ1-1; TRBD1 might be the D gene, on 6 matching bases. This TCR derives from a human donor who had recovered from COVID-19. The input for sequencing was peripheral blood, taken after recovery from COVID-19. The CDR3 reads as follows: CSVESTGLPYTEAFF. The nucleotide sequence is given as TGCAGCGTTGAGTCTACAGGGCTCCCTTACACTGAAGCTTTCTTT.